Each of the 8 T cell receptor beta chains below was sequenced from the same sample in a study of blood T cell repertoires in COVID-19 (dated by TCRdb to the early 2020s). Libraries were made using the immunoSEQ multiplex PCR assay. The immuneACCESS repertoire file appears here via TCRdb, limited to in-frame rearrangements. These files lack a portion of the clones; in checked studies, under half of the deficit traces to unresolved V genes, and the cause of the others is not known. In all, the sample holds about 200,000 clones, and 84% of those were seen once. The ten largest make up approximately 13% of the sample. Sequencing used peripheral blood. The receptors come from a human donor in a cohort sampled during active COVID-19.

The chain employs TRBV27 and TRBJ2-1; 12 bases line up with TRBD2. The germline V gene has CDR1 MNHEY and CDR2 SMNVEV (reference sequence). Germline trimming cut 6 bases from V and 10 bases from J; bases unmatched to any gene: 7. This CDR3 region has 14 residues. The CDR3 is CASRLAGGREEQFF. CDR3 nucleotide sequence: TGTGCCAGCAGACTAGCGGGAGGACGGGAGGAGCAGTTCTTC.

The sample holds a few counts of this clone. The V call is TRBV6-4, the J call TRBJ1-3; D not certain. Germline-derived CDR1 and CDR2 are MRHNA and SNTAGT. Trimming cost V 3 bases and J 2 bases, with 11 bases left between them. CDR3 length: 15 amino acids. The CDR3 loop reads CASSESLGPGNTIYF. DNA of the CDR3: TGTGCCAGCAGTGAATCTCTGGGCCCTGGAAACACCATATATTTT.

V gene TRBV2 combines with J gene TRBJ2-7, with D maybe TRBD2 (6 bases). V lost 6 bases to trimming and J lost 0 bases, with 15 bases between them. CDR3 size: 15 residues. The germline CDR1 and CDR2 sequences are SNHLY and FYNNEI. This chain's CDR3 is CASSGGTPTSYEQYF. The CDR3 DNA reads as TGTGCCAGCAGCGGAGGGACCCCGACCTCCTACGAGCAGTACTTC.

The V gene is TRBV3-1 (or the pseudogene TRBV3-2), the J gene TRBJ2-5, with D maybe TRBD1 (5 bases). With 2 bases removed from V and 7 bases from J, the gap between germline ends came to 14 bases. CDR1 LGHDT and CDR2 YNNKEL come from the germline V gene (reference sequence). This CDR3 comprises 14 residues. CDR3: CASSQYQGLGTQYF. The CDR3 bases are TGTGCCAGCAGCCAATATCAGGGTTTAGGGACCCAGTACTTC.

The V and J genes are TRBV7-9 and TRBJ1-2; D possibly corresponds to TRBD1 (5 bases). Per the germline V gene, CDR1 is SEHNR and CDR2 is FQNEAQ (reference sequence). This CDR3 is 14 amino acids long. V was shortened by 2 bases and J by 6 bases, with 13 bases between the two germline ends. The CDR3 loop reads CASSLLEGLDGYTF. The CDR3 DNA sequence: TGTGCCAGCAGCTTACTTGAGGGACTGGATGGCTACACCTTC.

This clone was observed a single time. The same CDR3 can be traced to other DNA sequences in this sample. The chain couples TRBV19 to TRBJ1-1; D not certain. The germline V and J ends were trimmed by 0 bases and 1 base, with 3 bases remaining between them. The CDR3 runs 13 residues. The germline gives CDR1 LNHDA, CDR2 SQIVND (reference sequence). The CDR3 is CASSIDKNTEAFF. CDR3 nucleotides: TGTGCCAGTAGTATAGATAAGAACACTGAAGCTTTCTTT.

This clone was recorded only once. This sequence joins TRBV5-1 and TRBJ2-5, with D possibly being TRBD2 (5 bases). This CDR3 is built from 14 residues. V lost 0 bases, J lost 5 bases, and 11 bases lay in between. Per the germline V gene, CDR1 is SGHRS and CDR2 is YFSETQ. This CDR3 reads CASSLGHRGETQYF. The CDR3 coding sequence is TGCGCCAGCAGCTTGGGGCACCGAGGGGAGACCCAGTACTTC. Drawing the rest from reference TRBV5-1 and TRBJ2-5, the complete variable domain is KAGVTQTPRYLIKTRGQQVTLSCSPISGHRSVSWYQQTPGQGLQFLFEYFSETQRNKGNFPGRFSGRQFSNSRSEMNVSTLELGDSALYLCASSLGHRGETQYFGPGTRLLVL.

The CDR3 sequence is CASSFGTGGIAYEQYF. CDR3 coding DNA: TGCGCCAGCAGCTTCGGCACAGGGGGAATAGCGTACGAGCAGTACTTC. The chain carries TRBV5-1 and TRBJ2-7, with 8 bases identical to TRBD1. Germline V CDR1 and CDR2: SGHRS, YFSETQ. The length of the CDR3 is 16 residues. Trimming cost V 2 bases and J 4 bases; bases outside gene matches: 11.